This is a list of T cell receptor beta chains from one sample in a study of cytomegalovirus exposure and HLA in healthy donors. TCRdb keeps only in-frame clones here, not all; method: immunoSEQ multiplex PCR. The sample records some 59,000 clones, about 91% being singletons. Sequenced sample: PBMCs. Every receptor here comes from a woman under 30 in good health and CMV-seronegative. The CDR3 runs from the conserved cysteine through the conserved F or W. The order of the fields is V gene, D gene, J gene, clone size, CDR3 protein, CDR3 DNA. A D gene is named only where the DNA matches it firmly. Some rows have no size entry. The others give once, few or many, or a class for an expanded clone.

TRBV7-7,NA,TRBJ1-1,NA,CASSLPPEAFF,TGTGCTAGCAGCCTCCCCCCTGAAGCTTTCTTT
TRBV19,NA,TRBJ1-5,NA,CASSINRDHQPQHF,TGTGCCAGTAGTATAAACAGGGACCATCAGCCCCAGCATTTT
TRBV20-1,TRBD1,TRBJ1-2,NA,CSVTGAGGYTF,TGCAGTGTCACAGGGGCCGGTGGCTACACCTTC
TRBV5-1,TRBD2,TRBJ2-5,NA,CASSDPRGGAETQYF,TGCGCCAGCAGTGACCCTCGGGGAGGGGCCGAGACCCAGTACTTC
TRBV5-4,NA,TRBJ1-1,NA,CASRTGGGLEAFF,TGTGCCAGCAGAACGGGAGGGGGGTTGGAAGCTTTCTTT
TRBV4-2,TRBD1,TRBJ2-7,NA,CASSQSGTGGYEQYF,TGTGCCAGCAGCCAGTCCGGGACAGGGGGCTACGAGCAGTACTTC
TRBV10-1,TRBD1,TRBJ1-2,NA,CASSGQAGYGYTF,TGCGCCAGCAGCGGACAGGCAGGCTATGGCTACACCTTC
TRBV29-1,TRBD1,TRBJ2-5,NA,CSVEGDRGYTETQYF,TGCAGCGTTGAAGGGGACAGGGGTTACACGGAGACCCAGTACTTC
TRBV6-5,TRBD1,TRBJ1-5,NA,CASSSEGGLHQPQHF,TGTGCCAGCAGTTCCGAAGGGGGCTTGCATCAGCCCCAGCATTTT
TRBV2,TRBD1,TRBJ1-5,once,CASNRGGDQPQHF,TGTGCCAGCAACAGGGGGGGTGATCAGCCCCAGCATTTT
TRBV7-7,NA,TRBJ2-3,NA,CASSLGPQDTQYF,TGTGCTAGCAGCTTGGGGCCGCAAGATACGCAGTATTTT
TRBV18,TRBD1,TRBJ1-3,NA,CASSPGTGVNTIYF,TGTGCCAGCTCACCAGGGACAGGGGTCAACACCATATATTTT
TRBV6-1,NA,TRBJ2-5,NA,CASRAPPWGRETQYF,TGTGCCAGCAGGGCCCCTCCTTGGGGGCGAGAGACCCAGTACTTC
TRBV19,NA,TRBJ1-5,NA,CASSFLGNQPQHF,TGTGCCAGTAGTTTCCTAGGCAATCAGCCCCAGCATTTT
TRBV7-8,NA,TRBJ1-1,NA,CASSLGQNTEAFF,TGTGCCAGCAGCTTAGGACAGAACACTGAAGCTTTCTTT
TRBV4-2,NA,TRBJ2-7,few,CASDPKREQYF,TGTGCCAGCGATCCTAAGAGGGAGCAGTACTTC
TRBV7-9,NA,TRBJ2-1,few,CASSSYQSTSGNEQFF,TGTGCCAGCAGCTCGTACCAATCTACTTCGGGGAATGAGCAGTTCTTC
TRBV6-5,TRBD1,TRBJ2-7,NA,CASSYQTGFDEQYF,TGTGCCAGCAGTTACCAGACAGGGTTCGACGAGCAGTACTTC
TRBV18,NA,TRBJ1-3,NA,CASSPPRGGSGNTIYF,TGTGCCAGCTCACCACCGAGGGGGGGCTCTGGAAACACCATATATTTT
TRBV20-1,NA,TRBJ2-3,NA,CSAEGTDTQYF,TGCAGTGCTGAGGGCACAGATACGCAGTATTTT
TRBV5-1,NA,TRBJ2-7,NA,CASSLAPGLSSYEQYF,TGCGCCAGCAGCTTGGCCCCAGGCCTTAGCTCCTACGAGCAGTACTTC
TRBV10-3,TRBD1,TRBJ1-2,NA,CATWTGEGYTF,TGTGCCACCTGGACAGGGGAAGGCTACACCTTC
TRBV10-1,TRBD1,TRBJ1-1,NA,CASSMRGQEAFF,TGCGCCAGCAGTATGAGGGGACAGGAAGCTTTCTTT
TRBV10-3,TRBD1,TRBJ2-7,NA,CAIRRQGIYEQYF,TGTGCCATCAGAAGACAGGGTATCTACGAGCAGTACTTC